A single T cell receptor beta chain is shown here with its context. Antigen unknown. V was cut by 7 bases and J by 5 bases, with 14 bases left in between. Germline loops: CDR1 KGHDR, CDR2 SFDVKD. This CDR3 is 14 amino acids long. These data originate in a study of T cell responses to AZD1222 COVID-19 vaccine. The study's findings and limits: It was only after the peak T cell response that any repertoires were sampled. The number of AZD1222 recipients seropositive at baseline was only 5 to 7. Spike-specific TCR breadth and depth grew following two AZD1222 doses.

The assay was immunoSEQ multiplex PCR, and TCRdb's table has in-frame clones only and misses some. The data show about 120,000 clones, roughly 87% seen once. The source material was peripheral blood, sampled on day 0 of AZD1222 vaccination. The sequence derives from an adult in good health. The chain links TRBV24-1 to TRBJ2-1; D remains unclear. CDR3 region: CATRNPDGNNEQFF. Here the CDR3 DNA reads TGTGCCACCAGGAACCCGGACGGCAACAATGAGCAGTTCTTC.